What follows are 9 T cell receptor beta chains derived from one specimen sequenced in a study of T-cell memory formation after mild COVID-19. TCRdb reprocessed the 5' RACE reads with MiXCR, giving one entry per CDR3 protein. The data show 450,000 to 650,000 distinct CDR3 sequences, with around 21% seen just once and approximately 12% held by the top ten. Sequenced material: PBMCs or a T cell subset sorted from them (not recorded which). These receptors were taken from an adult woman who had mild COVID-19 (a few samples of this study predate the infection). Cell type and time point are not known.

Only one count was recorded for this clonotype. The CDR3 reads CSVVSSGEKEQFF. CDR3 DNA sequence: TGCAGCGTTGTGTCTAGCGGGGAGAAGGAGCAGTTCTTC. The chain uses TRBV29-1 and TRBJ2-1, with 9 bases that match TRBD2. Germline V CDR1 and CDR2: SQVTM, ANQGSEA. With V trimmed by 4 bases and J by 10 bases, 8 bases remained unmatched. The CDR3 spans 13 residues.

This clonotype showed up just a few times. The chain carries TRBV7-8 and TRBJ2-4, with 7 bases identical to TRBD2. The V segment lost 2 bases and the J segment 0 bases; nucleotides outside the gene matches: 10. The CDR3 contains 18 residues. Per the germline V gene, CDR1 is SGHVS and CDR2 is FQNEAQ. CDR3 DNA: TGTGCCAGCAGCTTACCCGCTAGCGGAGCTCTAGCCAAAAACATTCAGTACTTC. Translating it yields CASSLPASGALAKNIQYF.

This clonotype came up a few times. The chain is built from TRBV6-5 and TRBJ1-5, with 8 bases that match TRBD1. J gave up 6 bases and V 6 bases, and 7 bases lay outside the gene matches. Germline CDR1 and CDR2: MNHEY and SVGAGI. The CDR3 contains 14 residues. The chain's CDR3 is CASSRTGSRQPQHF. The CDR3 DNA reads TGTGCCAGCAGCAGGACAGGGTCGCGTCAGCCCCAGCATTTT.

Regarding this clonotype: The junction does not match germline at one end; this may be a read error. The chain carries TRBV9 and TRBJ2-1, with no clear D. The germline CDR1 and CDR2 sequences are SGDLS and YYNGEE. The CDR3 totals 18 residues. CDR3: CASRVADRSSSSYNEQFF. The CDR3 DNA reads TGTGCCAGCAGAGTAGCCGACCGCAGTAGTAGCTCCTACAATGAGCAGTTCTTC.

This clonotype was observed a handful of times. V gene TRBV12-3 or TRBV12-4 combines with J gene TRBJ1-1; D is unclear. Trimming took off 6 bases at V and 4 bases at J, with 15 bases between the two ends. The CDR3 totals 14 residues. CDR3 coding DNA: TGTGCCAGCAGCCTCCAAGGGCGGAGCACTGAAGCTTTCTTT. This gives the protein CASSLQGRSTEAFF.

This clonotype has a handful of counts. The chain employs TRBV19 and TRBJ2-5; TRBD2 agrees at 9 bases. Losses at the gene ends were 5 bases for V and 4 bases for J; bases not matched to a gene: 8. The CDR3 has 15 amino acids. The germline CDR1 and CDR2 sequences are LNHDA and SQIVND (reference sequence). CDR3 loop: CASSGSGLARETQYF. CDR3 nucleotides: TGTGCCAGTAGTGGAAGCGGACTAGCGCGAGAGACCCAGTACTTC.

The rearrangement uses TRBV4-2 and TRBJ2-1, with 9 bases that match TRBD1. The length of the CDR3 is 15 residues. Germline V gives CDR1 LGHNA, CDR2 YNFKEQ. V trimming: 6 bases; J trimming: 14 bases; junction bases outside the gene matches: 17. The CDR3 bases are TGTGCCAGCAGACCGGGACAGGGCCCGTCCCCTGGGGAGTTCTTC. Its translation is CASRPGQGPSPGEFF.

This clonotype has more than one count but fewer than ten. The chain is built from TRBV4-2 and TRBJ2-1; D might be TRBD1 (5 bases). This CDR3 region has 14 residues. V shed 1 base and J shed 8 bases, with 12 bases lying between them. Germline CDR1 reads LGHNA; CDR2 reads YNFKEQ. The CDR3 bases are TGTGCCAGCAGCCAAGCGGTAGAAGGGGATGAGCAGTTCTTC. This translates into CASSQAVEGDEQFF.

The chain links TRBV4-2 to TRBJ1-4; TRBD1 matches 7 bases. CDR3 length: 15 residues. Germline assignment: CDR1 LGHNA and CDR2 YNFKEQ. The J segment lost 6 bases and the V segment lost 4 bases, leaving 8 bases of the junction unmatched. The CDR3 nucleotides are TGTGCCAGCAGCCCAACCGGGACAGATGATGAAAAACTGTTTTTT. Translation gives CASSPTGTDDEKLFF.